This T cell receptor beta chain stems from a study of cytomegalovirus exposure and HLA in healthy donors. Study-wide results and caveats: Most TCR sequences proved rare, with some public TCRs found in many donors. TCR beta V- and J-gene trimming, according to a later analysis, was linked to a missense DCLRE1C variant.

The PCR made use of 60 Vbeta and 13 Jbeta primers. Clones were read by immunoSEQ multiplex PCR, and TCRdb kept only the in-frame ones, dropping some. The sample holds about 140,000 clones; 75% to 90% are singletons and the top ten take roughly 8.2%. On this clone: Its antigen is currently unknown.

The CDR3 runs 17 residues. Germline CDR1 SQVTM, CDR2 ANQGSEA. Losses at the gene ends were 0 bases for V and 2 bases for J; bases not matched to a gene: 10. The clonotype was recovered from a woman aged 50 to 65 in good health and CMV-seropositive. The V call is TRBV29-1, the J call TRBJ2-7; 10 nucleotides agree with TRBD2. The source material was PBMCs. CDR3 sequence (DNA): TGCAGCGTTGAAGATATGAGGGGTAGCGGGAGGACCTACGAGCAGTACTTC. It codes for CSVEDMRGSGRTYEQYF.